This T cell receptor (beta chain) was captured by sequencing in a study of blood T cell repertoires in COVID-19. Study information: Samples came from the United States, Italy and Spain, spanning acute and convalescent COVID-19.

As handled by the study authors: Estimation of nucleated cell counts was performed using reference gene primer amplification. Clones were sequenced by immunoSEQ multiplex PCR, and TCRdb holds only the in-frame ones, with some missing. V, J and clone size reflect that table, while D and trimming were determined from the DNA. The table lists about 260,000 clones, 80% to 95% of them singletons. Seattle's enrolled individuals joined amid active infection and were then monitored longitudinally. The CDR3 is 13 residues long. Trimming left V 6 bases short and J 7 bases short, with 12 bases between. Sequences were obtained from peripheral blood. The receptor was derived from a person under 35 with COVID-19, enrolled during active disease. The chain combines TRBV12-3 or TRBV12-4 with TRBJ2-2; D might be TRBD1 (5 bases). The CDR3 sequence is CASRRQGHGELFF. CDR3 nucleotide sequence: TGTGCCAGCAGGAGGCAGGGTCACGGGGAGCTGTTTTTT.